This T cell receptor (beta chain) comes out of a study of spatial heterogeneity in lung cancer. Individually, TCR cDNA molecules were each labelled with a unique molecular identifier. One entry per CDR3 protein results from TCRdb running MiXCR on the 5' RACE reads. Among around 14,000 distinct CDR3 sequences, 10% to 12% were seen once, and the ten largest hold roughly a third. The CDR3 totals 16 residues. Time point specified: sample taken at primary tumor resection. Unsorted samples of tumor, nontumor lung or frozen PBMC had their whole RNA sequenced. The sample was PBMCs, taken at surgery. The chain has TRBV12-2 and TRBJ1-6; the D segment call TRBD1 is taken from the table without a DNA check. TRBV12-2 represents a pseudogene. This clonotype was obtained from a female donor with early-stage non-small cell lung cancer. CDR3 sequence: CASHPSGTGSYSPLHF. In nucleotides, the CDR3 is TGTGCAAGTCACCCCTCCGGGACAGGGAGCTATTCACCCCTCCACTTT.